A single sample is the source of the 4 T cell receptor beta chains below, sequenced in a study of blood T cells in healthy people across ages (dated by TCRdb to the mid-2010s). Preparation of the library involved 5' RACE. Sequencing instrument: Illumina HiSeq 2500. The second PCR ran for roughly 7 to 12 cycles and used a J-beta primer mix along with a sample-barcoded 5' primer. The public sequencing data were trimmed at Q25 with fastp and processed into clonotypes with MiXCR by TCRdb, which kept only in-frame beta chains. Entries are consolidated by CDR3 protein sequence, retaining the most common genes and DNA. This sample lists 550,000 to 650,000 distinct CDR3 sequences; about 28% were detected once. 15% to 18% of the sample is taken by the ten largest. Sequencing used blood. The receptor set was obtained from a woman aged 80 or over in good health.

The chain recombines TRBV11-2 with TRBJ1-6; D possibly corresponds to TRBD1 (6 bases). V was trimmed by 5 bases and J by 7 bases, leaving 15 bases between them. The germline V gene has CDR1 SGHAT and CDR2 FQNNGV. The CDR3 covers 15 residues. CDR3 DNA sequence: TGTGCCAGCAGCCCGGCGGACAGAGTAAATTCACCCCTCCACTTT. Translation gives CASSPADRVNSPLHF.

The genes are TRBV6-1 and TRBJ1-2; perhaps TRBD1 as D (6 bases). Germline V gene sequence: CDR1 MNHNS, CDR2 SASEGT. The V end lost 7 bases, the J end lost 7 bases, and 16 bases lay between the germline ends. This CDR3 region has 13 residues. CDR3 in DNA: TGTGCCAGCACAAAAACAGGGACCGGTGGCTACACCTTC. It encodes CASTKTGTGGYTF.

This clonotype was recorded at least ten times. The chain links TRBV5-1 to TRBJ2-5; TRBD2 matches at 7 bases. Germline CDR1 and CDR2: SGHRS and YFSETQ. V was pared by 0 bases and J by 5 bases, with 7 bases of the junction left unmatched. This CDR3 region has 15 residues. CDR3 amino acids: CASSLAGTILETQYF. The CDR3 region has the DNA TGCGCCAGCAGCTTGGCCGGGACTATTCTCGAGACCCAGTACTTC.

The chain combines TRBV7-9 with TRBJ1-3; possibly TRBD1 for D (5 bases). Between the trimmed V and J ends, which lost 0 bases and 9 bases, there was a span of 15 bases. The CDR3 loop spans 15 amino acids. Germline CDR1 and CDR2: SEHNR and FQNEAQ (reference sequence). DNA of the CDR3: TGTGCCAGCAGCTTAGCGGGAGACAGTACGATCACCATATATTTT. It encodes CASSLAGDSTITIYF.